The clone carrying this T cell receptor beta chain ranks as large (0.1 to 1%). As yet, its antigen is unknown. V was pared by 6 bases and J by 5 bases, with 11 bases between. The CDR3 is 13 amino acids. Looked up from germline, CDR1 is LNHDA and CDR2 is SQIVND (reference sequence). Bulk tumor genomic DNA served as template, at about 600 ng per sample. Widely spaced biopsies, several per primary tumor, were obtained at surgery. Patients underwent curative surgery for untreated, newly diagnosed non-small cell lung cancer. The sample originates from a study of immune heterogeneity within non-small cell lung tumors. Overall study findings and caveats: Local tumor mutational burden showed a correlation with local T-cell clonality that was moderate but significant (R roughly 0.33).

TCR beta CDR3 was amplified by multiplex PCR, first round 10 to 11 cycles, 32 V and 13 J primers. TCRdb re-analysed the multiplex PCR reads in MiXCR, keeping a single row per CDR3 protein. Here the sample spans around 15,000 distinct CDR3 sequences, under 35% being singletons. V gene TRBV19 combines with J gene TRBJ1-5; the D gene is possibly TRBD1 (6 bases). The receptor comes from a woman between 50 and 59 years old with non-small cell lung cancer. Sequencing input: lung tumor tissue. The CDR3 sequence is CASRAGQHQPQHF. CDR3 in DNA: TGTGCCAGTAGAGCGGGACAACATCAGCCCCAGCATTTT.